The TCR beta chain under discussion was sequenced for a study of blood T cell repertoires in COVID-19. Sequencing used immunoSEQ multiplex PCR; TCRdb keeps in-frame clones, though not all of them. This sample carries about 180,000 clones, 75% to 90% of them seen once, and the ten largest clones take under 10%. The germline V gene encodes CDR1 MNHEY and CDR2 SMNVEV (reference sequence). The length of the CDR3 is 15 residues. V shed 7 bases, J shed 4 bases, and the junction held 9 bases outside the gene matches. The specimen was peripheral blood. This clonotype originated in a woman in her 70s with COVID-19, enrolled during active disease. This chain uses TRBV27 with TRBJ2-2, with 7 bases identical to TRBD2. CDR3 bases: TGTGCCAGCATCAAGGCGGGAGCGGGCACCGGGGAGCTGTTTTTT. Amino acid sequence: CASIKAGAGTGELFF.